The sequence of this T cell receptor beta chain was determined in a study of cytomegalovirus exposure and HLA in healthy donors. PCR involved 60 Vbeta and 13 Jbeta primers. The method was immunoSEQ multiplex PCR; TCRdb's version includes in-frame clones alone and lacks a portion of them. The sample holds some 190,000 clones, around three quarters seen once. After removal of 0 bases from V and 3 bases from J, the junction contained 6 bases not matched to a gene. CDR3 length: 17 residues. Looked up from germline, CDR1 is SGHNT and CDR2 is YYREEE (reference sequence). Specimen: PBMCs. This clonotype was obtained from a woman between 18 and 29 years old in good health and CMV-seronegative. The chain recombines TRBV5-4 with TRBJ2-3; 11 nucleotides align to TRBD2. The CDR3 sequence: CASSLELAGAVTDTQYF. CDR3 in DNA: TGTGCCAGCAGCTTGGAACTAGCGGGGGCCGTAACAGATACGCAGTATTTT.